Listed below are T cell receptor beta chains from one sample, sequenced in a study of blood T cell repertoires in COVID-19. Produced via immunoSEQ multiplex PCR; TCRdb's table is partial and in-frame only. The sample contains 400,000 or so clones, approximately 89% of which appear only once. The specimen was PBMCs or T cells enriched from blood (not recorded which). The receptor set was obtained from a man aged 35 to 55 in a cohort exposed to, infected with or recovered from COVID-19 (not recorded which). Each CDR3 is given with its conserved first and last residue. A D gene is named only where the DNA matches it firmly. Clone size is not always given. Where it is, it says once, few, many or a class for expanded clones.

D gene	clone size	J gene	V gene	CDR3 protein	CDR3 DNA
TRBD2	-	TRBJ2-1	TRBV6-4	CASSLAGGPSEQFF	TGTGCCAGCAGTTTAGCGGGAGGGCCAAGTGAGCAGTTCTTC
-	-	TRBJ2-7	TRBV5-3	CARSQTKIISYEQYF	TGTGCCAGAAGCCAGACTAAAATTATCTCCTACGAGCAGTACTTC
-	-	TRBJ2-7	TRBV2	CASGRRTYEQYF	TGTGCCAGCGGGCGTCGAACCTACGAGCAGTACTTC
-	-	TRBJ1-6	TRBV9	CASSVGQGLNSPLHF	TGTGCCAGCAGCGTAGGGCAGGGCCTCAATTCACCCCTCCACTTT
-	once	TRBJ2-7	TRBV6-1	CASSESGRSYEQYF	TGTGCCAGCAGTGAGTCGGGTAGATCCTACGAGCAGTACTTC
-	-	TRBJ1-2	TRBV21-1	CASSKVRDGYTF	TGTGCCAGCAGCAAAGTCCGGGATGGCTACACCTTC
-	-	TRBJ2-6	TRBV19	CASSDQQRASSGANVLTF	TGTGCCAGTAGTGATCAACAGAGGGCAAGCTCTGGGGCCAACGTCCTGACTTTC
TRBD1	-	TRBJ1-2	TRBV27	CASSSRGQGRGYTF	TGTGCCAGCAGTTCTCGGGGACAGGGGCGAGGCTACACCTTC
TRBD1	-	TRBJ1-4	TRBV5-5	CASSSTGTGTEKLFF	TGTGCCAGCAGCTCCACCGGGACAGGGACGGAAAAACTGTTTTTT
TRBD2	once	TRBJ2-1	TRBV3-1/TRBV3-2	CASSHVYGREGYNEQFF	TGTGCCAGCAGCCACGTTTATGGGCGGGAGGGCTACAATGAGCAGTTCTTC
-	once	TRBJ2-5	TRBV21-1	CASPHSTSGIKTPQYF	TGTGCCAGCCCCCACTCTACTAGCGGGATTAAGACCCCGCAGTACTTC
-	-	TRBJ2-3	TRBV12-5	CASGLSTDTHRF	TGTGCTAGTGGTTTGTCGACTGATACGCACCGCTTT
-	once	TRBJ2-7	TRBV14	CASSQYYEQYF	TGTGCCAGCAGCCAATACTACGAGCAGTACTTC
-	-	TRBJ1-6	TRBV3-1/TRBV3-2	CASSPGGTVYNSPLHF	TGTGCCAGCAGCCCGGGGGGGACCGTATATAATTCACCCCTCCACTTT
-	-	TRBJ1-2	TRBV19	CATRYDGYTF	TGTGCCACCCGCTACGATGGCTACACCTTC
-	-	TRBJ2-7	TRBV19	CASSIEGDPSYEQYF	TGTGCCAGTAGTATTGAAGGGGATCCCTCCTACGAGCAGTACTTC
TRBD2	-	TRBJ2-1	TRBV5-4	CASSFPSGSKNEQFF	TGTGCCAGCAGCTTTCCTAGCGGGAGTAAAAATGAGCAGTTCTTC
-	-	TRBJ1-1	TRBV28	CASSLFAPSSPAFF	TGTGCCAGCAGTTTATTCGCGCCGTCGTCCCCTGCTTTCTTT
-	-	TRBJ1-3	TRBV10-3	CATRGLRLSSGNTIYF	TGTGCCACCCGAGGTCTACGGCTCAGCTCTGGAAACACCATATATTTT
TRBD1	-	TRBJ1-1	TRBV19	CASSMDRGLNTEAFF	TGTGCCAGTAGTATGGACAGGGGGCTGAACACTGAAGCTTTCTTT
TRBD1	-	TRBJ2-7	TRBV18	CASSPGQPPEEQYF	TGTGCCAGCTCACCGGGACAGCCTCCCGAAGAGCAGTACTTC
TRBD2	-	TRBJ2-7	TRBV2	CASRAGRAYEQYF	TGTGCCAGCAGGGCCGGGAGGGCCTACGAGCAGTACTTC
-	-	TRBJ2-2	TRBV7-8	CASSSEGWAGELFF	TGTGCCAGCAGCTCGGAGGGGTGGGCCGGGGAGCTGTTTTTT
TRBD2	-	TRBJ2-2	TRBV19	CASSVIAGTGELFF	TGTGCCAGTAGTGTGATAGCGGGCACCGGGGAGCTGTTTTTT
TRBD2	-	TRBJ2-7	TRBV5-6	CASSPTGTTYEQYF	TGTGCCAGCAGCCCGACCGGGACTACCTACGAGCAGTACTTC
-	few	TRBJ1-6	TRBV6-5	CASSYLEGSNSPLHF	TGTGCCAGCAGTTACTTGGAGGGGTCTAATTCACCCCTCCACTTT
-	few	TRBJ2-7	TRBV28	CASSSSDTYEQYF	TGTGCCAGCAGTTCCTCAGATACCTACGAGCAGTACTTC
TRBD1	-	TRBJ1-6	TRBV10-3	CAIRAVTGGLYNSPLHF	TGTGCCATCAGGGCTGTGACAGGGGGTCTTTATAATTCACCCCTCCACTTT
TRBD1	-	TRBJ2-5	TRBV24-1	CATGSRDRGGETQYF	TGTGCCACCGGATCCCGGGACAGGGGAGGAGAGACCCAGTACTTC
TRBD1	-	TRBJ1-5	TRBV9	CASSYGTGTNQPQHF	TGTGCCAGCAGCTATGGGACAGGGACCAATCAGCCCCAGCATTTT
-	once	TRBJ1-2	TRBV29-1	CSVFGEGYTF	TGCAGCGTTTTCGGGGAGGGCTACACCTTC
TRBD1	-	TRBJ2-5	TRBV18	CASSPSSGTGDETQYF	TGTGCCAGCTCACCTTCCTCCGGGACAGGGGATGAGACCCAGTACTTC
-	-	TRBJ1-1	TRBV3-1/TRBV3-2	CASSQDSARREAFF	TGTGCCAGCAGCCAAGATTCGGCGAGGAGGGAAGCTTTCTTT
TRBD2	-	TRBJ2-1	TRBV29-1	CSASSGRASYNEQFF	TGCAGCGCCTCTAGCGGGAGGGCCTCCTACAATGAGCAGTTCTTC
TRBD2	once	TRBJ2-7	TRBV18	CASSPPVLADEQYF	TGTGCCAGCTCACCACCGGTGCTAGCGGACGAGCAGTACTTC
TRBD1	few	TRBJ1-6	TRBV5-1	CASSLKPGQGSTPLHF	TGCGCCAGCAGCTTGAAACCGGGACAGGGGTCAACGCCCCTCCACTTT
-	-	TRBJ2-5	TRBV4-2	CASSQERAETQYF	TGTGCCAGCAGCCAAGAACGAGCAGAGACCCAGTACTTC
TRBD1	-	TRBJ1-2	TRBV6-5	CASSRTGSYYGYTF	TGTGCCAGCAGTAGGACAGGATCATACTATGGCTACACCTTC
TRBD1	-	TRBJ1-5	TRBV6-5	CASTADRGVQPQHF	TGTGCCAGCACAGCGGACAGGGGAGTTCAGCCCCAGCATTTT
-	-	TRBJ1-2	TRBV27	CASSLQGVGGYGYTF	TGTGCCAGCAGTTTGCAGGGCGTAGGCGGCTATGGCTACACCTTC
-	-	TRBJ2-5	TRBV15	CATSRVPGGETQYF	TGTGCCACCAGCAGAGTTCCGGGTGGGGAGACCCAGTACTTC
-	-	TRBJ2-1	TRBV24-1	CATSDSRPGDNEQFF	TGTGCCACCAGTGACTCTCGGCCAGGGGACAATGAGCAGTTCTTC
TRBD1	-	TRBJ1-2	TRBV5-6	CASSEGQTNYGYTF	TGTGCCAGCAGCGAGGGACAGACAAACTATGGCTACACCTTC
TRBD2	-	TRBJ2-3	TRBV2	CASGIGLAASTDTQYF	TGTGCCAGCGGAATAGGACTAGCGGCTAGCACAGATACGCAGTATTTT